These 7 T cell receptor beta chains share one sample of origin, sequenced in a study of cytomegalovirus exposure and HLA in healthy donors. The study ran its PCR with 60 Vbeta and 13 Jbeta primers. The protocol was immunoSEQ multiplex PCR, while the TCRdb copy is restricted to in-frame clones and leaves out a portion. The table lists about 110,000 clones, 70% to 90% of them singletons. Specimen: PBMCs. The receptors stem from a man aged 35-49 years in good health and CMV-seronegative.

This clone was seen more than once but under ten times. The chain joins TRBV4-1 to TRBJ2-7; D is unclear. The CDR3 has 16 residues. V was clipped by 0 bases and J by 3 bases, with 15 bases between them. The germline V gene encodes CDR1 MGHRA and CDR2 YSYEKL. CDR3: CASSQDFLERGYEQYF. In DNA form, the CDR3 reads TGCGCCAGCAGCCAAGATTTCCTCGAGAGAGGCTACGAGCAGTACTTC.

This chain links TRBV5-4 with TRBJ1-3; D uncertain. The germline V and J ends were trimmed by 0 bases and 0 bases, with 7 bases remaining between them. This CDR3 has 15 amino acids. Germline values: CDR1 SGHNT, CDR2 YYREEE (reference sequence). The CDR3 sequence: CASSLDQLSGNTIYF. CDR3 bases: TGTGCCAGCAGCTTGGACCAACTCTCTGGAAACACCATATATTTT. The full variable domain, completed using reference TRBV5-4 and TRBJ1-3, is ETGVTQSPTHLIKTRGQQVTLRCSSQSGHNTVSWYQQALGQGPQFIFQYYREEENGRGNFPPRFSGLQFPNYSSELNVNALELDDSALYLCASSLDQLSGNTIYFGEGSWLTVV.

This clone has only one observation. The chain combines TRBV19 with TRBJ1-5; no reliable D call. The CDR3 covers 18 residues. V was shortened by 5 bases and J by 0 bases, with 20 bases between the two germline ends. The germline CDR1 and CDR2 sequences are LNHDA and SQIVND (reference sequence). CDR3 bases: TGTGCCAGTAGTTCTGTGGAGGGCAGGCGCTATAGCAATCAGCCCCAGCATTTT. Translating gives CASSSVEGRRYSNQPQHF.

This chain's CDR3 is CASSPLSRGQGTEAFF. The CDR3 nucleotides are TGTGCCAGCTCACCACTTTCCAGGGGGCAAGGGACTGAAGCTTTCTTT. J is TRBJ1-1 and V is TRBV18; 8 nucleotides line up with TRBD1. The germline V gene encodes CDR1 KGHSH and CDR2 LQKENI. The V gene end was trimmed by 1 base and the J gene end by 5 bases; junction bases not matched to a gene: 9. CDR3 length: 16 amino acids.

The genes are TRBV4-1 and TRBJ1-5; D is possibly TRBD1 (5 bases). Germline values: CDR1 MGHRA, CDR2 YSYEKL. The CDR3 contains 15 residues. V shed 1 base and J shed 3 bases, with 10 bases lying between them. The CDR3 region is CASSQADMNNQPQHF. As DNA, the CDR3 is TGCGCCAGCAGCCAAGCGGACATGAACAATCAGCCCCAGCATTTT.

The chain recombines TRBV4-1 with TRBJ1-1; possible D gene TRBD1, 6 bases. CDR3 length: 16 amino acids. CDR1 MGHRA and CDR2 YSYEKL come from the germline V gene. The germline V and J ends were trimmed by 1 base and 1 base, with 13 bases remaining between them. The CDR3 coding sequence is TGCGCCAGCAGCCAAGTTACAGGGCTTAGGAACACTGAAGCTTTCTTT. It is translated as CASSQVTGLRNTEAFF.

The V gene is TRBV19, the J gene TRBJ1-1, with TRBD1 as a possible D gene (5 bases). Between the trimmed V and J ends, which lost 0 bases and 3 bases, there was a span of 11 bases. This CDR3 contains 15 residues. The germline V gene has CDR1 LNHDA and CDR2 SQIVND (reference sequence). The CDR3 region has the DNA TGTGCCAGTAGTATAGATAGGGGCGCGGACACTGAAGCTTTCTTT. As protein: CASSIDRGADTEAFF.